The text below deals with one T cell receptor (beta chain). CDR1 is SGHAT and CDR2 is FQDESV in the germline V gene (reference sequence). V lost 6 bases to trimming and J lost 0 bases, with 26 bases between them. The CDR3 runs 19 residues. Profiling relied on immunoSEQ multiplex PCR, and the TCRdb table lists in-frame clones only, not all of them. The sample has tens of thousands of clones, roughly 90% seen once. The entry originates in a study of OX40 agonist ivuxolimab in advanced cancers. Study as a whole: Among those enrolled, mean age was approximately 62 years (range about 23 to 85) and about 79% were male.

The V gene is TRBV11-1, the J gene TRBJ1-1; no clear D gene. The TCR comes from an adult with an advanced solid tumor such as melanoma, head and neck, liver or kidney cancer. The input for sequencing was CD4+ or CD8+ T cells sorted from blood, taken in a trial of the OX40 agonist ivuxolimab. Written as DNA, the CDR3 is TGTGCCAGCAGTTCCGCGTACCTCGGACGGCTGAAAATGAACACTGAAGCTTTCTTT. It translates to CASSSAYLGRLKMNTEAFF.